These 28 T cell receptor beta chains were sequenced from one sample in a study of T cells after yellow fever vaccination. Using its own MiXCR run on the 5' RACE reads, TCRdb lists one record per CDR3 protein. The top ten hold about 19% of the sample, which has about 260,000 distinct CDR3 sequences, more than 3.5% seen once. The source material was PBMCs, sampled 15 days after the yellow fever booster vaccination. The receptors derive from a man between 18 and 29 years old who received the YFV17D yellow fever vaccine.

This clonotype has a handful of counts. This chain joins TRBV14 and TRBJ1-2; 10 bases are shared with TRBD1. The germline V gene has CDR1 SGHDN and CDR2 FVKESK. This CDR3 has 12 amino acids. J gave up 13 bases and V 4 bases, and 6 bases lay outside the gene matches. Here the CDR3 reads CASSPGTGECTF. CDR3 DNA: TGTGCCAGCAGCCCTGGGACAGGGGAGTGCACCTTC.

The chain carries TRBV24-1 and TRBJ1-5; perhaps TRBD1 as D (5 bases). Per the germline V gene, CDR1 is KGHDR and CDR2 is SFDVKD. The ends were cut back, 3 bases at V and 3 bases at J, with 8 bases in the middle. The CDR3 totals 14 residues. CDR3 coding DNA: TGTGCCACCAGTGATGGGGGGTTCAATCAGCCCCAGCATTTT. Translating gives CATSDGGFNQPQHF.

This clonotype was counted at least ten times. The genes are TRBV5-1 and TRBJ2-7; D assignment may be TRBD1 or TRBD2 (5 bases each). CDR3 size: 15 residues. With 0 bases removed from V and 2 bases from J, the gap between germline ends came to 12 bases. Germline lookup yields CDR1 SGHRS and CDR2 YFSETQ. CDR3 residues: CASSLGGAWAYEQYF. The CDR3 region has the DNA TGCGCCAGCAGCTTGGGAGGGGCGTGGGCCTACGAGCAGTACTTC.

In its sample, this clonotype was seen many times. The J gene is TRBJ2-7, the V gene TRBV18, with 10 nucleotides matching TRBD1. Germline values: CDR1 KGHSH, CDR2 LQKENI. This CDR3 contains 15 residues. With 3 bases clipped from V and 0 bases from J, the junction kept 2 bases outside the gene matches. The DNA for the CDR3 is TGTGCCAGCTCACCGGGACAGGGGAACTCCTACGAGCAGTACGTC. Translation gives CASSPGQGNSYEQYV.

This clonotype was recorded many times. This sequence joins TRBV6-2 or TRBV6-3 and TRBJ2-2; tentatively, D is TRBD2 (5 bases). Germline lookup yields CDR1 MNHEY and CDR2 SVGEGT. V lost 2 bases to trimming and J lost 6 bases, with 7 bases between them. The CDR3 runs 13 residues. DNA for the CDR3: TGTGCCAGCAGTTACGTCGGGGCCGGGGAGCTGTTTTTT. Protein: CASSYVGAGELFF.

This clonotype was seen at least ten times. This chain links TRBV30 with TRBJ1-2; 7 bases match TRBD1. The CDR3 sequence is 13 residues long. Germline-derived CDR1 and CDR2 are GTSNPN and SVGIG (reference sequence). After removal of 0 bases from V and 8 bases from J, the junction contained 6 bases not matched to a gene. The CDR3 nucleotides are TGTGCCTGGAGTGTATACAGGGGAGGCGGCTACACCTTC. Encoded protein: CAWSVYRGGGYTF.

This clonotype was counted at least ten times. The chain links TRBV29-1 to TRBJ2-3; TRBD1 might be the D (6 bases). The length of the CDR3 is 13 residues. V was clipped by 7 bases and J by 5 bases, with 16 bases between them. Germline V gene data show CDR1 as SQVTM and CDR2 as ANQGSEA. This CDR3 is CSASGQGLDTQYF. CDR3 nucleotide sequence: TGCAGCGCCAGCGGCCAGGGGTTAGATACGCAGTATTTT.

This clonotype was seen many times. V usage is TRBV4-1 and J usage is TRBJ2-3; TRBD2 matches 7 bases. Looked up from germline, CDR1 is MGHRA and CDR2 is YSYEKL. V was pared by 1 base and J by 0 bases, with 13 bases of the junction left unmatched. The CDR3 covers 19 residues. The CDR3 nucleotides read TGCGCCAGCAGCCAAGGTTTGGCGGGGGTGATCTCTAGCACAGATACGCAGTATTTT. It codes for CASSQGLAGVISSTDTQYF.

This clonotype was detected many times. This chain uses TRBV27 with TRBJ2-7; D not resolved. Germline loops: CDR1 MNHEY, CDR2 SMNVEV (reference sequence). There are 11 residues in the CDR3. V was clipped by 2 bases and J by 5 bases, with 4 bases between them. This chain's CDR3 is CASSLGHEQYF. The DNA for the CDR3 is TGTGCCAGCAGTTTAGGGCACGAGCAGTACTTC.

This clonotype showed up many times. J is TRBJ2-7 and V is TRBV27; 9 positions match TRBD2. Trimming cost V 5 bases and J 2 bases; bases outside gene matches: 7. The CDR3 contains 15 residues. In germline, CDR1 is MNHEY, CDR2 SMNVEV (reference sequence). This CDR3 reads CASSPGLALPYEQYV. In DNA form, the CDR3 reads TGTGCCAGCAGTCCGGGACTAGCCCTCCCCTACGAGCAGTACGTC.

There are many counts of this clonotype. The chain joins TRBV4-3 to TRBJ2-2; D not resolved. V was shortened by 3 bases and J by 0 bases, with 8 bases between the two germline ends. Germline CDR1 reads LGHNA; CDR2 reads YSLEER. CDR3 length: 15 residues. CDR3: CASSQVSTNTGELFF. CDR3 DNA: TGCGCCAGCAGCCAGGTGTCCACGAACACCGGGGAGCTGTTTTTT.

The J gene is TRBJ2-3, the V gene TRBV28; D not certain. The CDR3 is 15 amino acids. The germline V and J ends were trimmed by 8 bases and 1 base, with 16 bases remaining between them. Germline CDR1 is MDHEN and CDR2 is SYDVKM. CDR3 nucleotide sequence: TGTGCCAGCCTTGGGTCACCCTGGGGCACAGATACGCAGTATTTT. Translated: CASLGSPWGTDTQYF.

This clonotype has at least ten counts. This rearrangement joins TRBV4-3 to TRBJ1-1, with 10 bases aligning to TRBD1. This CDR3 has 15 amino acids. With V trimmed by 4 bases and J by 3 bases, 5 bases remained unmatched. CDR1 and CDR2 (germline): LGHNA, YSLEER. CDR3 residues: CASSRTGGEDTEAFF. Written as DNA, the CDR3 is TGCGCCAGCAGCCGGACAGGGGGTGAGGACACTGAAGCTTTCTTT.

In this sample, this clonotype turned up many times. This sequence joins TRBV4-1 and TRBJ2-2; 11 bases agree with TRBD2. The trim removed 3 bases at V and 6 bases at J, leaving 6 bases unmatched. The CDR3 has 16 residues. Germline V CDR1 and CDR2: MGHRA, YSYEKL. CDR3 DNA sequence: TGCGCCAGCAGCCATCAGACTAGCGGGGTCGCCGGGGAGCTGTTTTTT. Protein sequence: CASSHQTSGVAGELFF.

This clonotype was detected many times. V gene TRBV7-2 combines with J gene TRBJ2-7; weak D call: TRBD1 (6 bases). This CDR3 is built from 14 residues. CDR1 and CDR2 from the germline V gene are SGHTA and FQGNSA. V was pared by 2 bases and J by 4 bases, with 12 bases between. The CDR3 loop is CASSLQMGAYEQYF. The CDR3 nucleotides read TGTGCCAGCAGCTTACAGATGGGGGCTTACGAGCAGTACTTC.

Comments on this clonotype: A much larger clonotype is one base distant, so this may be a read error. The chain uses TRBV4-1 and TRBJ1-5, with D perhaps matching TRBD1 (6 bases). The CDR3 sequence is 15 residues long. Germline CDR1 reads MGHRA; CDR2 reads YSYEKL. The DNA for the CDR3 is TGCGCCAGCAGCCAAGACTGGGGACAAAATCAGCCCCAGCTTTTT. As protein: CASSQDWGQNQPQLF.

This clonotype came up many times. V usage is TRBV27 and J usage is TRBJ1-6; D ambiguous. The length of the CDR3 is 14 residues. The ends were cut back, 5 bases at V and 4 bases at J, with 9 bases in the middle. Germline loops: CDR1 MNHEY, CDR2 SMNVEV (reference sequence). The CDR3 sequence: CASSGLGYNSPLHF. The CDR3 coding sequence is TGTGCCAGCAGTGGACTGGGTTATAATTCACCCCTCCACTTT.

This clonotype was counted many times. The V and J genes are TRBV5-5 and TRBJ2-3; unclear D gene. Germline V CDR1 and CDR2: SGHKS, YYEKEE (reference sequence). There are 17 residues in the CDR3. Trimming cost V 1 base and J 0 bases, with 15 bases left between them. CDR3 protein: CASSLRLGALSTDTQYF. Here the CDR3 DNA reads TGTGCCAGCAGCTTGCGGCTTGGCGCCCTCAGCACAGATACGCAGTATTTT.

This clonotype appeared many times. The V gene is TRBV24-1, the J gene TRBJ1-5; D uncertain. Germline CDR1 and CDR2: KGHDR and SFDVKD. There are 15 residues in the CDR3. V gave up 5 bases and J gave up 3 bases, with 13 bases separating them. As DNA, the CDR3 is TGTGCCACCAGTGCCGGACGGAGGATCAATCAGCCCCAGCATTTT. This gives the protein CATSAGRRINQPQHF.

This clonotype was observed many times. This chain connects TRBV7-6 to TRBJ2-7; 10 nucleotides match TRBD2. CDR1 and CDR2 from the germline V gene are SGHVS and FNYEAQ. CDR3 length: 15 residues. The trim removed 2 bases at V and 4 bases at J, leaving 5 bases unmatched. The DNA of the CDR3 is TGTGCCAGCAGCTTATGGGCTAGCGGGGGTTACGAGCAGTACTTC. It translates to CASSLWASGGYEQYF. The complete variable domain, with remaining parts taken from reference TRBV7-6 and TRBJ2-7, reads GAGVSQSPRYKVTKRGQDVALRCDPISGHVSLYWYRQALGQGPEFLTYFNYEAQQDKSGLPNDRFSAERPEGSISTLTIQRTEQRDSAMYRCASSLWASGGYEQYFGPGTRLTVT.

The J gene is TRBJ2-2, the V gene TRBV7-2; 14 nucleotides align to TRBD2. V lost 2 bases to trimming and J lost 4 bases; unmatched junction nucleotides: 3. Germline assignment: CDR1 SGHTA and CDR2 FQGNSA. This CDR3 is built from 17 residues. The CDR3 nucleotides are TGTGCCAGCAGCTTACCCGGACTAGCGGGGGGCACCGGGGAGCTGTTTTTT. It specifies CASSLPGLAGGTGELFF.

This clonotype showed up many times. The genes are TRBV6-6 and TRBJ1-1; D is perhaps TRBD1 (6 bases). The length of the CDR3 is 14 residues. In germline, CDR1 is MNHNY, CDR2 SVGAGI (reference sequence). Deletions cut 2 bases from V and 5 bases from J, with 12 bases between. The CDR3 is CASSYAAGETEAFF. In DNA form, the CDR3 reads TGTGCCAGCAGTTACGCGGCAGGGGAAACTGAAGCTTTCTTT.

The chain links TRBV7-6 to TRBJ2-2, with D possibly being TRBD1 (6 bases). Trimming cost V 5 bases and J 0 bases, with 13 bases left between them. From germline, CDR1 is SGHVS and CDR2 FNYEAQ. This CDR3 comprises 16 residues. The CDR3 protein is CASSPLGTPNTGELFF. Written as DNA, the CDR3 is TGTGCCAGCAGCCCACTCGGGACACCGAACACCGGGGAGCTGTTTTTT.

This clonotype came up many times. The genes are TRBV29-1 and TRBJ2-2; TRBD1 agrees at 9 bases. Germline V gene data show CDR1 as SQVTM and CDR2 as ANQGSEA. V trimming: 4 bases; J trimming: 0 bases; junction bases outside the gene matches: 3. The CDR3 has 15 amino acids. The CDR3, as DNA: TGCAGCGTTGTGGGGGACAGGGCGAACACCGGGGAGCTGTTTTTT. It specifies CSVVGDRANTGELFF.

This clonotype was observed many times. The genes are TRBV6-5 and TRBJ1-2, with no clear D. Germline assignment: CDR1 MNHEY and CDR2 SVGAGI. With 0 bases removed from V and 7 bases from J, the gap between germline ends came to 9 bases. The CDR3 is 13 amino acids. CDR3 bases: TGTGCCAGCAGTTACTCCATTTCCGGTGGCTACACCTTC. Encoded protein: CASSYSISGGYTF.

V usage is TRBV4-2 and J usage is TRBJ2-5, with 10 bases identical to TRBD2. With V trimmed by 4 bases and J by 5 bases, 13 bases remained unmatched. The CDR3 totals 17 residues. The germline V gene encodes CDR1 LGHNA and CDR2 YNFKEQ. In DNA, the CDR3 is TGTGCCAGCAGCCCCCGGACTAGCGGCCAACGGGGGGAGACCCAGTACTTC. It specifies CASSPRTSGQRGETQYF.

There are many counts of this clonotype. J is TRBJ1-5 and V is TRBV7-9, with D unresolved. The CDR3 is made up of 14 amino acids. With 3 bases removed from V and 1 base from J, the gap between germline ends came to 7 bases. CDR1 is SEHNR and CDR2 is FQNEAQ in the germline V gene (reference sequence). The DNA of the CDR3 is TGTGCCAGCAGCTTCCTCGGCAGCAATCAGCCCCAGCATTTT. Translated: CASSFLGSNQPQHF.

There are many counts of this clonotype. CDR3 bases: TGCAGCGTATCCGGACTAGCGGGGTTTCAAGAGACCCAGTACTTC. Translated: CSVSGLAGFQETQYF. The chain combines TRBV29-1 with TRBJ2-5; 12 bases match TRBD2. CDR1 and CDR2 (germline): SQVTM, ANQGSEA. V trimming: 6 bases; J trimming: 2 bases; junction bases outside the gene matches: 7. The CDR3 is 15 residues long.